This entry features one T cell receptor beta chain sequence. The antigen remains unidentified. These data are taken from a study of T cells after posttransplantation cyclophosphamide. Points from the study as a whole: Recipient CMV seropositivity and CMV reactivation strongly tracked TRB clonality.

Cells defined as naive were viable CD3+CD4+ or CD3+CD8+ and CCR7+CD45RA+CD45RO-CD95-CD27+CD28+. Peripheral blood was collected from the related graft donor on the marrow donation day. Libraries were prepared by immunoSEQ multiplex PCR; TCRdb keeps only in-frame clonotypes and omits some of them. The sample has tens of thousands of clones; over 75% are singletons. The V end lost 7 bases, the J end lost 1 base, and 26 bases lay between the germline ends. CDR1 SGHDT and CDR2 YYEEEE come from the germline V gene. The CDR3 sequence is 18 residues long. Material for sequencing was naive CD4+ T cells sorted from blood. The rearrangement uses TRBV5-6 and TRBJ1-1; possible D gene TRBD1, 6 bases. The receptor's source is a man aged 25 to 40 in good health and a related stem cell transplant donor. As DNA, the CDR3 is TGTGCCAGCGGCCCCCGGACAGTTTCCAGGGTATCGAACACTGAAGCTTTCTTT. This sequence encodes CASGPRTVSRVSNTEAFF.